This TCR beta chain was sequenced for a study of T cells in localized non-small cell lung cancer. Method: immunoSEQ multiplex PCR; TCRdb's copy keeps in-frame clones and lacks some. This table has about 1,000 clones, approximately 23% appearing once. Trimming took off 6 bases at V and 5 bases at J, with 13 bases between the two ends. This CDR3 comprises 13 residues. This clone has only a few counts. The receptor's source is a male donor aged 60 or over with stage II squamous cell lung carcinoma. The chain uses TRBV23-1 and TRBJ1-1; D is ambiguous. TRBV23-1 is an open reading frame whose function is uncertain. The sample here was normal lung tissue next to the tumor, taken before any cancer treatment. CDR3 protein: CASSLQERTEAFF. The CDR3 DNA reads TGCGCCAGCAGCTTACAAGAGAGGACTGAAGCTTTCTTT.